A single sample gave rise to the 3 T cell receptor beta chains below, sequenced in a study of shared clonotypes between healthy human individuals (dated by TCRdb to 2020 to 2022). The library was generated by the immunoSEQ multiplex PCR assay. This immuneACCESS table, as held by TCRdb, lists in-frame sequences with V and J called but not all clones. Of the missing ones, under half trace to an unresolved V gene in checked studies; the others have no known cause. The sample profile shows a few million clones; around 93% of them were found once. Roughly 0.34% of the sample rests with the top ten. Material: naive CD4+ T cells from PBMCs. The cell subset or site label, read with the paper, signifies: CD45RA+ positively selected. These receptors all stem from a man aged 18 to 29 in good health. Some clones in this sample may be carry-over from other donors' samples.

The genes are TRBV28 and TRBJ2-2; D not resolved. Trimming cost V 5 bases and J 7 bases, with 8 bases left between them. Per germline, CDR1 MDHEN and CDR2 SYDVKM. This CDR3 is built from 12 residues. The CDR3 protein is CASSPYYGELFF. The CDR3 DNA reads as TGTGCCAGCAGTCCTTACTACGGGGAGCTGTTTTTT.

The chain links TRBV5-4 to TRBJ2-3; TRBD2 matches 12 bases. Germline V lookup: CDR1 SGHNT, CDR2 YYREEE (reference sequence). Losses at the gene ends were 5 bases for V and 1 base for J; bases not matched to a gene: 5. The CDR3 length is 16 residues. CDR3 sequence: CASSVLAGGGTDTQYF. CDR3 nucleotides: TGTGCCAGCAGTGTCCTAGCGGGAGGGGGCACAGATACGCAGTATTTT.

The chain carries TRBV19 and TRBJ2-7; 12 bases are shared with TRBD2. J gave up 3 bases and V 5 bases, and 5 bases lay outside the gene matches. Germline CDR1 LNHDA, CDR2 SQIVND (reference sequence). CDR3 size: 15 residues. CDR3 loop: CASSVRLAGDYEQYF. The CDR3 coding sequence is TGTGCCAGTAGTGTCCGACTAGCGGGAGACTACGAGCAGTACTTC.